Below are 2 T cell receptor beta chains sequenced from a single sample in a study of spatial heterogeneity in lung cancer. Documented time point: blood at routine non-recurrence follow-up after resection. From the 5' RACE reads, TCRdb called clonotypes with MiXCR, one entry per CDR3 protein. In the table there are tens of thousands of distinct CDR3 sequences, around 19% of which are singletons. The specimen was PBMCs, collected at follow-up. The receptors here all came from a male donor with early-stage non-small cell lung cancer.

V gene TRBV5-1 combines with J gene TRBJ2-2; TRBD1 matches at 8 bases. V gave up 4 bases and J gave up 3 bases; unmatched junction bases: 5. The CDR3 runs 15 residues. Germline CDR1 is SGHRS and CDR2 is YFSETQ. CDR3 amino acids: CASSVRQGYTGELFF. DNA of the CDR3: TGCGCCAGCAGCGTAAGACAGGGGTACACCGGGGAGCTGTTTTTT.

In this sample, this clonotype turned up a few times. This chain links TRBV5-1 with TRBJ2-1; D uncertain. This CDR3 comprises 12 residues. Germline-derived CDR1 and CDR2 are SGHRS and YFSETQ. Trimming cost V 2 bases and J 3 bases, with 3 bases left between them. The CDR3 region is CASSFSYNEQFF. Here the CDR3 DNA reads TGCGCCAGCAGCTTTAGCTACAATGAGCAGTTCTTC.